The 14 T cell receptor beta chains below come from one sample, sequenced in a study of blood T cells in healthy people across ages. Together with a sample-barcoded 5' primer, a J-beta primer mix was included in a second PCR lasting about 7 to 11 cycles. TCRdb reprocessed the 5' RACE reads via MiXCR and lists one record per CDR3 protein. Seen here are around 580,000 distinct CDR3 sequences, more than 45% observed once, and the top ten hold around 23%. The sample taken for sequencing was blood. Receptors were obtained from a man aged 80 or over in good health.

The CDR3: CSARAVEGLETQYF. The CDR3 coding sequence is TGCAGTGCTAGAGCGGTGGAGGGATTGGAGACCCAGTACTTC. The chain combines TRBV20-1 with TRBJ2-7, with D possibly TRBD2 on 6 matching bases. Judging by the DNA end, TRBJ2-5 fits better; the J call may be wrong. CDR3 size: 14 residues. CDR1 is DFQATT, CDR2 SNEGSKA, per germline (reference sequence).

CDR3 protein: CASSQRSGGNTIYF. The CDR3 DNA reads as TGTGCCAGCAGCCAGAGGAGCGGCGGAAACACCATATATTTT. This chain joins TRBV3-1 and TRBJ1-3; D gene unclear. V was trimmed by 3 bases and J by 4 bases, leaving 10 bases between them. The CDR3 loop spans 14 amino acids. The germline V gene encodes CDR1 LGHDT and CDR2 YNNKEL (reference sequence).

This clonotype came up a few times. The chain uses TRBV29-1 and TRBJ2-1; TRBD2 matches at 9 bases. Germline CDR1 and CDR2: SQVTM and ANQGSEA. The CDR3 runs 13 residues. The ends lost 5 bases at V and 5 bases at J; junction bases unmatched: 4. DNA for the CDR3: TGCAGCGTTAGCGGGAGGATCGACAATGAGCAGTTCTTC. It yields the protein CSVSGRIDNEQFF.

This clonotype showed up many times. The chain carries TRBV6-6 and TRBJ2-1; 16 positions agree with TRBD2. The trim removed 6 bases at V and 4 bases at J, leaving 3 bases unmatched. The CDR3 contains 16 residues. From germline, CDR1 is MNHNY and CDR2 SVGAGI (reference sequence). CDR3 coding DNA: TGTGCCAGCAGGGGACTAGCGGGGGGGCCTTACAATGAGCAGTTCTTC. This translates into CASRGLAGGPYNEQFF.

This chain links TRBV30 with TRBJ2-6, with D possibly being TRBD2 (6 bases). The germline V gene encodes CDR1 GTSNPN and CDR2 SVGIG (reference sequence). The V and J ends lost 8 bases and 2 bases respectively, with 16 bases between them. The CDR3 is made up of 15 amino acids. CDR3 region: CARKTRGTGANVLTF. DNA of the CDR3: TGTGCCCGCAAAACGCGGGGAACTGGGGCCAACGTCCTGACTTTC.

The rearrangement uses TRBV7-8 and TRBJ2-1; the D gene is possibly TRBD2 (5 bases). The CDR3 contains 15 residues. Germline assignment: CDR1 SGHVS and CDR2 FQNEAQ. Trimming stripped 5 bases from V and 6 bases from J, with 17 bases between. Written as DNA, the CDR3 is TGTGCCAGCAGCCTACAAACTACTAGTCGCAATGAGCAGTTCTTC. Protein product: CASSLQTTSRNEQFF.

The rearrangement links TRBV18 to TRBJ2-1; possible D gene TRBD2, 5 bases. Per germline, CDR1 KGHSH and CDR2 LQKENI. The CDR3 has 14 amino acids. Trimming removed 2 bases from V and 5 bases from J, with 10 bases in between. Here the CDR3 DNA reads TGTGCCAGCTCACCAGGACTGGACCACAATGAGCAGTTCTTC. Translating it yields CASSPGLDHNEQFF. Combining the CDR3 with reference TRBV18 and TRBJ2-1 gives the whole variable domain NAGVMQNPRHLVRRRGQEARLRCSPMKGHSHVYWYRQLPEEGLKFMVYLQKENIIDESGMPKERFSAEFPKEGPSILRIQQVVRGDSAAYFCASSPGLDHNEQFFGPGTRLTVL.

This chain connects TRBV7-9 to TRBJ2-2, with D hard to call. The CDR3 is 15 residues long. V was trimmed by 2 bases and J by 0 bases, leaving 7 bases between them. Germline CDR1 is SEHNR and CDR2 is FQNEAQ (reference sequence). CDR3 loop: CASSLRQSNTGELFF. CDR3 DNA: TGTGCCAGCAGCTTACGGCAGTCGAACACCGGGGAGCTGTTTTTT.

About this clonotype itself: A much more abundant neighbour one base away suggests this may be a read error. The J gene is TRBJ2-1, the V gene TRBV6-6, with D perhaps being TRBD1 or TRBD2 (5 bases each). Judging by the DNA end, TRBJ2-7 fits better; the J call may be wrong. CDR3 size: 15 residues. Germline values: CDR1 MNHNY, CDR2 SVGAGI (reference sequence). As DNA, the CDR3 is TGTGCCACGACTCCCCGGGACGGCTACTACAATGAGCAGTACTTC. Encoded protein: CATTPRDGYYNEQYF.

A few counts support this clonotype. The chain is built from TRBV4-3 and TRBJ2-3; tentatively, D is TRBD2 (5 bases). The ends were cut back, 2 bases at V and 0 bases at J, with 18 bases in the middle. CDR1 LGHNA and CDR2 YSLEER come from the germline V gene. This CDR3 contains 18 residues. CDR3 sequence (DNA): TGCGCCAGCAGCCAACAAACCCCGTTAGCGACTAGCACAGATACGCAGTATTTT. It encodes CASSQQTPLATSTDTQYF.

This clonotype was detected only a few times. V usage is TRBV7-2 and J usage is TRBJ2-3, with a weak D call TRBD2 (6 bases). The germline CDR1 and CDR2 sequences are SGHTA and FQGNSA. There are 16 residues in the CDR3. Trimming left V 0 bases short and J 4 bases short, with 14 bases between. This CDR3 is CASSLAPGGSADTQYF. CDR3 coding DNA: TGTGCCAGCAGCTTAGCGCCTGGGGGGAGCGCAGATACGCAGTATTTT.

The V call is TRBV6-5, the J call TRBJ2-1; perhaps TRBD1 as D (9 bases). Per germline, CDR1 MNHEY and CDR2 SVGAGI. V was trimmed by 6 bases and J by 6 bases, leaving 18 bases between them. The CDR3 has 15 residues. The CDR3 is CASRDRGTRINEQFF. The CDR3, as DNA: TGTGCCAGCAGAGACAGGGGGACTAGGATCAATGAGCAGTTCTTC.

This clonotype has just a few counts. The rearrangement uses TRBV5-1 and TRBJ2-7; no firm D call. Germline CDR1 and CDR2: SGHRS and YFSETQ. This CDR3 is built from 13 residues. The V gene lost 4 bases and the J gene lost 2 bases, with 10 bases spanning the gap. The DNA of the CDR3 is TGCGCCAGCAGCCCGGACCTTGCCTACGAGCAGTACTTC. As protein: CASSPDLAYEQYF.

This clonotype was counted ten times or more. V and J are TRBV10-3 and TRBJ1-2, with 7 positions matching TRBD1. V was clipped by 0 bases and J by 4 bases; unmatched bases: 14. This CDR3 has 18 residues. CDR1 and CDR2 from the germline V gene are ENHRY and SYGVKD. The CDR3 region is CAISESRGGGRTGYGYTF. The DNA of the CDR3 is TGTGCCATCAGTGAGTCAAGAGGGGGCGGACGAACTGGCTATGGCTACACCTTC.